This is a list of T cell receptor beta chains from one sample in a study of shared clonotypes between healthy human individuals. The repertoire was sequenced with immunoSEQ multiplex PCR; TCRdb's copy has only in-frame clones and lacks some. The table lists hundreds of thousands of clones, around 73% of them singletons. Sample: memory CD4+ T cells sorted from blood. Every receptor here comes from a woman in her thirties in good health. The CDR3 runs from the conserved cysteine through the conserved F or W. A D gene is named only where the DNA matches it firmly. Clone size appears in some rows only: once, few, many, or a class for an expanded clone.

>TRBJ2-5|TRBV7-6|TRBD2|.
CASSLGVAGVQETQYF
TGTGCCAGCAGCTTAGGTGTAGCGGGAGTCCAAGAGACCCAGTACTTC
>TRBJ2-2|TRBV6-5|.|.
CASSYSDSAGGELFF
TGTGCCAGCAGTTACTCCGATAGCGCGGGCGGGGAGCTGTTTTTT
>TRBJ1-1|TRBV29-1|.|.
CSVENPGKATEAFF
TGCAGCGTTGAAAACCCAGGGAAGGCCACTGAAGCTTTCTTT
>TRBJ1-5|TRBV19|.|.
CASSTYNQPQHF
TGTGCCAGTAGTACCTACAATCAGCCCCAGCATTTT
>TRBJ1-1|TRBV5-1|.|many
CASSFADLNTEAFF
TGCGCCAGCAGCTTCGCCGATTTGAACACTGAAGCTTTCTTT
>TRBJ1-2|TRBV7-2|.|few
CAGTGVYYGYTF
TGTGCCGGGACCGGGGTTTACTATGGCTACACCTTC
>TRBJ2-2|TRBV19|.|few
CASSQNTGELFF
TGTGCCAGTTCACAGAACACCGGGGAGCTGTTTTTT
>TRBJ2-2|TRBV19|TRBD1|.
CASTRTGPSPSVNTGELFF
TGTGCCAGTACAAGGACAGGACCTTCCCCCTCCGTGAACACCGGGGAGCTGTTTTTT
>TRBJ2-7|TRBV7-9|TRBD2|.
CASSLGSSGESYEQYF
TGTGCCAGCAGCTTAGGGTCCAGCGGGGAATCCTACGAGCAGTACTTC
>TRBJ2-5|TRBV25-1|TRBD1|.
CASSPPRQGQETQYF
TGTGCCAGCAGTCCACCCCGACAGGGGCAAGAGACCCAGTACTTC
>TRBJ2-7|TRBV5-1|TRBD1|few
CASSRTGQGGYEQYF
TGCGCCAGCAGCCGAACCGGACAGGGGGGCTACGAGCAGTACTTC